Shown below are 15 T cell receptor beta chains from a single sample sequenced in a study of T cells in localized non-small cell lung cancer. Profiling relied on immunoSEQ multiplex PCR, and the TCRdb table lists in-frame clones only, not all of them. The sample comprises about 33,000 clones, about 90% of which are singletons, and roughly 4.2% rests with the top ten. Specimen: peripheral blood, collected before any cancer treatment. These TCRs come from a man aged 35 to 69 with stage I lung adenocarcinoma.

CDR3 in amino acids: CASRFTGNLNTEAFF. The CDR3, as DNA: TGTGCCAGCAGGTTTACAGGGAACCTGAACACTGAAGCTTTCTTT. The V and J genes are TRBV7-2 and TRBJ1-1; tentative D call: TRBD1 (6 bases). The germline V gene encodes CDR1 SGHTA and CDR2 FQGNSA. The germline V and J ends were trimmed by 6 bases and 0 bases, with 14 bases remaining between them. The CDR3 runs 15 residues. Drawing the rest from reference TRBV7-2 and TRBJ1-1, the complete variable domain is GAGVSQSPSNKVTEKGKDVELRCDPISGHTALYWYRQSLGQGLEFLIYFQGNSAPDKSGLPSDRFSAERTGGSVSTLTIQRTQQEDSAVYLCASRFTGNLNTEAFFGQGTRLTVV.

V usage is TRBV6-6 and J usage is TRBJ1-5; a possible D gene is TRBD1 (5 bases). V dropped 0 bases and J dropped 7 bases, with 13 bases sitting between them. The CDR3 extends over 15 amino acids. Germline-derived CDR1 and CDR2 are MNHNY and SVGAGI (reference sequence). The CDR3 sequence is CASSYSQGPGQPQHF. In DNA, the CDR3 is TGTGCCAGCAGTTACTCCCAGGGTCCCGGACAGCCCCAGCATTTT.

This sequence joins TRBV6-5 and TRBJ1-3; no definite D call. V gave up 6 bases and J gave up 0 bases, with 6 bases separating them. The CDR3 loop spans 13 amino acids. Germline V gene lookup returns CDR1 MNHEY and CDR2 SVGAGI. The CDR3: CASRQVSGNTIYF. CDR3 in DNA: TGTGCCAGCAGGCAGGTCTCTGGAAACACCATATATTTT.

The chain has TRBV10-2 and TRBJ1-5; D is undetermined. Germline V CDR1 and CDR2: WSHSY, SAAADI. This CDR3 region has 12 residues. Trimming removed 2 bases from V and 5 bases from J, with 4 bases in between. The CDR3 region is CASSEKDQPQHF. Here the CDR3 DNA reads TGCGCCAGCAGTGAGAAGGATCAGCCCCAGCATTTT.

The chain has TRBV5-1 and TRBJ2-4, with D perhaps TRBD1 (6 bases). The CDR3 is 19 residues long. With 0 bases removed from V and 2 bases from J, the gap between germline ends came to 21 bases. Germline values: CDR1 SGHRS, CDR2 YFSETQ. CDR3 loop: CASSLDGTSSFLSKNIQYF. In nucleotides, the CDR3 is TGCGCCAGCAGCTTGGATGGGACATCCTCCTTCTTGTCCAAAAACATTCAGTACTTC.

The chain couples TRBV7-6 to TRBJ2-7, with a possible D match to TRBD1 (5 bases). This CDR3 comprises 14 residues. With 3 bases removed from V and 3 bases from J, the gap between germline ends came to 12 bases. Per the germline V gene, CDR1 is SGHVS and CDR2 is FNYEAQ. The CDR3 spells CASSFADRDYEQYF. In nucleotides, the CDR3 is TGTGCCAGCAGCTTTGCAGACAGAGACTACGAGCAGTACTTC.

In its sample, this clone was seen once. This rearrangement joins TRBV29-1 to TRBJ1-2; TRBD1 matches at 7 bases. The CDR3 spans 13 residues. V shed 3 bases, J shed 4 bases, and the junction held 5 bases outside the gene matches. Germline CDR1 SQVTM, CDR2 ANQGSEA. The CDR3 DNA reads TGCAGCGTTGAGGGACAGTCGATCTATGGCTACACCTTC. Protein product: CSVEGQSIYGYTF.

The chain combines TRBV20-1 with TRBJ2-7, with D tentatively TRBD2 (6 bases). Germline lookup yields CDR1 DFQATT and CDR2 SNEGSKA (reference sequence). V lost 6 bases, J lost 3 bases, and 9 bases lay in between. The CDR3 runs to 11 residues. The CDR3: CSAMGGYEQYF. The CDR3 DNA sequence: TGCAGTGCCATGGGAGGCTACGAGCAGTACTTC.

The genes are TRBV19 and TRBJ2-3; D is perhaps TRBD1 (6 bases). Between the trimmed V and J ends, which lost 6 bases and 2 bases, there was a span of 9 bases. CDR1 and CDR2 (germline): LNHDA, SQIVND (reference sequence). This CDR3 comprises 13 residues. The CDR3 here is CASRHRATDTQYF. The CDR3, as DNA: TGTGCCAGTAGGCACAGGGCCACAGATACGCAGTATTTT. Filled out from reference TRBV19 and TRBJ2-3, the complete variable domain reads DGGITQSPKYLFRKEGQNVTLSCEQNLNHDAMYWYRQDPGQGLRLIYYSQIVNDFQKGDIAEGYSVSREKKESFPLTVTSAQKNPTAFYLCASRHRATDTQYFGPGTRLTVL.

The chain employs TRBV10-1 and TRBJ1-1, with D possibly TRBD1 on 5 matching bases. Germline V gene data show CDR1 as WNHNN and CDR2 as SYGVQD (reference sequence). V was clipped by 6 bases and J by 2 bases, with 13 bases between them. This CDR3 is built from 14 residues. CDR3 sequence: CASSTGTANTEAFF. The CDR3 nucleotides read TGCGCCAGCAGCACCGGGACCGCTAACACTGAAGCTTTCTTT.

The chain uses TRBV2 and TRBJ1-5, with D tentatively TRBD1 (6 bases). This CDR3 is built from 13 residues. CDR1 is SNHLY, CDR2 FYNNEI, per germline. V was trimmed by 11 bases and J by 0 bases, leaving 11 bases between them. The CDR3 DNA is TGTGCCGGGAGACAGGATAGCAATCAGCCCCAGCATTTT. This codes for CAGRQDSNQPQHF.

The rearrangement joins TRBV5-6 to TRBJ2-1, with D perhaps TRBD1 (5 bases). The CDR3 has 15 amino acids. With 0 bases removed from V and 2 bases from J, the gap between germline ends came to 9 bases. Germline lookup yields CDR1 SGHDT and CDR2 YYEEEE. The CDR3 nucleotides read TGTGCCAGCAGCTTGGCCGTAGGGGCCTACAATGAGCAGTTCTTC. This gives the protein CASSLAVGAYNEQFF.

This sequence joins TRBV6-1 and TRBJ1-1, with D perhaps matching TRBD1 (6 bases). The CDR3 is 12 amino acids. V shed 6 bases and J shed 7 bases, with 12 bases lying between them. The germline V gene has CDR1 MNHNS and CDR2 SASEGT. CDR3 sequence: CASRTGNVEAFF. Written as DNA, the CDR3 is TGTGCCAGCAGGACAGGCAACGTTGAAGCTTTCTTT.

The chain has TRBV11-2 and TRBJ2-7, with TRBD2 matching over 13 bases. The ends lost 5 bases at V and 5 bases at J; junction bases unmatched: 6. This CDR3 is built from 15 residues. The germline V gene encodes CDR1 SGHAT and CDR2 FQNNGV. CDR3 region: CASSHRTSGGHEQYF. The CDR3 DNA follows: TGTGCCAGCAGCCACCGGACTAGCGGGGGTCACGAGCAGTACTTC.

This sequence joins TRBV25-1 and TRBJ1-4; TRBD1 matches at 9 bases. This CDR3 comprises 14 residues. The V gene's germline CDR1 is MGHDK and CDR2 SYGVNS. Unmatched junction bases numbered 7, after V lost 6 bases and J lost 8 bases. CDR3 protein: CASRVGQGHEKLFF. In nucleotides, the CDR3 is TGTGCCAGCAGAGTAGGACAGGGGCACGAAAAACTGTTTTTT.